These 20 T cell receptor beta chains originate from one sample sequenced in a study of T cell responses to AZD1222 COVID-19 vaccine. The table came from immunoSEQ multiplex PCR; TCRdb's copy has only in-frame clones and leaves some out. The sample records some 190,000 clones, about 86% being singletons. Sequencing was performed on peripheral blood, taken on day 0 of AZD1222 vaccination. The receptors stem from an adult in good health.

V gene TRBV5-5 combines with J gene TRBJ1-2, with D possibly matching TRBD1 (6 bases). Germline-derived CDR1 and CDR2 are SGHKS and YYEKEE (reference sequence). The CDR3 totals 13 residues. The V and J ends lost 4 bases and 4 bases respectively, with 11 bases between them. The CDR3 spells CASSQMDSYGYTF. The CDR3 region has the DNA TGTGCCAGCAGCCAGATGGACAGCTATGGCTACACCTTC.

The J gene is TRBJ1-6, the V gene TRBV9; D gene uncertain. V lost 4 bases to trimming and J lost 3 bases, with 5 bases between them. Germline values: CDR1 SGDLS, CDR2 YYNGEE. The CDR3 is 13 residues long. This CDR3 reads CASSPYYNSPLHF. The CDR3 DNA reads as TGTGCCAGCAGCCCGTACTATAATTCACCCCTCCACTTT.

This chain connects TRBV11-2 to TRBJ2-3; 9 bases agree with TRBD2. Germline V CDR1 and CDR2: SGHAT, FQNNGV. The CDR3 extends over 18 amino acids. V dropped 3 bases and J dropped 0; count of bases not matched to a gene: 10. CDR3 sequence reads: CASSFRTIAGASTDTQYF. As DNA, the CDR3 is TGTGCCAGCAGCTTTCGGACAATAGCGGGGGCTAGCACAGATACGCAGTATTTT.

The gene calls are TRBV7-2 and TRBJ2-3; D is uncertain. The germline V and J ends were trimmed by 4 bases and 0 bases, with 8 bases remaining between them. This CDR3 comprises 14 residues. Germline CDR1 reads SGHTA; CDR2 reads FQGNSA. CDR3 coding DNA: TGTGCCAGCAGCTCCATGGCGAGCACAGATACGCAGTATTTT. It translates to CASSSMASTDTQYF. Combining the CDR3 with reference TRBV7-2 and TRBJ2-3 gives the whole variable domain GAGVSQSPSNKVTEKGKDVELRCDPISGHTALYWYRQSLGQGLEFLIYFQGNSAPDKSGLPSDRFSAERTGGSVSTLTIQRTQQEDSAVYLCASSSMASTDTQYFGPGTRLTVL.

This sequence joins TRBV11-2 and TRBJ2-7, with 8 bases that match TRBD1. V lost 4 bases and J lost 3; bases outside the gene matches: 8. Looked up from germline, CDR1 is SGHAT and CDR2 is FQNNGV. This CDR3 is 15 amino acids long. The CDR3 DNA reads as TGTGCCAGCAGCTCCGGCCCGGGACAGGACTACGAGCAGTACTTC. This codes for CASSSGPGQDYEQYF.

J is TRBJ1-1 and V is TRBV5-4, with unresolved D. The CDR3 spans 13 residues. Germline V lookup: CDR1 SGHNT, CDR2 YYREEE (reference sequence). The germline V and J ends were trimmed by 0 bases and 0 bases, with 3 bases remaining between them. Here the CDR3 DNA reads TGTGCCAGCAGCTTGGCGGTGAACACTGAAGCTTTCTTT. Residues: CASSLAVNTEAFF.

This chain joins TRBV27 and TRBJ2-4; 14 nucleotides agree with TRBD2. The trim removed 6 bases at V and 0 bases at J, leaving 13 bases unmatched. The CDR3 runs 20 residues. The germline gives CDR1 MNHEY, CDR2 SMNVEV (reference sequence). The CDR3 sequence is CASSPPPGLAGDLAKNIQYF. CDR3 nucleotide sequence: TGTGCCAGCAGCCCCCCACCGGGACTAGCGGGGGACTTAGCCAAAAACATTCAGTACTTC.

The chain uses TRBV4-1 and TRBJ2-1, with D perhaps TRBD1 (6 bases). The germline gives CDR1 MGHRA, CDR2 YSYEKL. Trimming removed 1 base from V and 7 bases from J, with 14 bases in between. The CDR3 runs 15 residues. CDR3 amino acids: CASSQGGPILNEQFF. DNA of the CDR3: TGCGCCAGCAGCCAAGGGGGGCCTATCCTTAATGAGCAGTTCTTC.

CDR3 sequence: CASSVERTGGGVTDTQYF. The DNA of the CDR3 is TGTGCCAGCAGCGTAGAGAGAACCGGCGGGGGCGTCACAGATACGCAGTATTTT. V and J are TRBV9 and TRBJ2-3; D possibly corresponds to TRBD2 (7 bases). The V gene's germline CDR1 is SGDLS and CDR2 YYNGEE. Trimming shortened V by 0 bases and J by 2 bases, and 19 bases separated the two germline ends. CDR3 length: 18 residues.

CDR3 nucleotide sequence: TGTGCCAGCAGGAAAGGCTCAAGGCCCAACAGCTACGAGCAGTACTTC. It is translated as CASRKGSRPNSYEQYF. This sequence joins TRBV21-1 and TRBJ2-7; TRBD1 is the table's D call and was not checked against the DNA. TRBV21-1 is annotated as a pseudogene. The CDR3 covers 16 residues.

This clone was counted once. The chain couples TRBV19 to TRBJ1-3, with 8 bases aligning to TRBD1. Germline V gene data show CDR1 as LNHDA and CDR2 as SQIVND (reference sequence). The CDR3 has 16 residues. V lost 1 base, J lost 1 base, and 3 bases stayed unmatched. CDR3 coding DNA: TGTGCCAGTAGTATAGGGACAGGGCAATCTGGAAACACCATATATTTT. It translates to CASSIGTGQSGNTIYF.

The chain links TRBV7-9 to TRBJ2-1; 15 bases map to TRBD2. The CDR3 spans 17 residues. Per germline, CDR1 SEHNR and CDR2 FQNEAQ (reference sequence). After removal of 5 bases from V and 2 bases from J, the junction contained 4 bases not matched to a gene. The CDR3 DNA reads TGTGCCAGCAGCCCACGGACTAGCGGGGGGGCCTACAATGAGCAGTTCTTC. Amino acid sequence: CASSPRTSGGAYNEQFF.

This clone was seen more than once but under ten times. This chain joins TRBV13 and TRBJ2-7; D not resolved. V was shortened by 5 bases and J by 1 base, with 9 bases between the two germline ends. Germline lookup yields CDR1 PRHDT and CDR2 FYEKMQ (reference sequence). The CDR3 runs to 13 residues. The CDR3 protein is CASSQPGSYEQYF. CDR3 sequence (DNA): TGTGCCAGCAGCCAGCCCGGGTCCTACGAGCAGTACTTC.

The chain employs TRBV19 and TRBJ1-6; 10 bases line up with TRBD1. With V trimmed by 5 bases and J by 14 bases, 3 bases remained unmatched. The CDR3 loop spans 12 amino acids. Germline assignment: CDR1 LNHDA and CDR2 SQIVND (reference sequence). CDR3: CASSWDRGTLHF. The CDR3 DNA sequence: TGTGCCAGTAGTTGGGACAGGGGTACCCTCCACTTT.

The chain is built from TRBV9 and TRBJ1-4; maybe TRBD1 (5 bases). This CDR3 spans 15 amino acids. The V and J ends lost 4 bases and 8 bases respectively, with 18 bases between them. Germline values: CDR1 SGDLS, CDR2 YYNGEE. CDR3 bases: TGTGCCAGCAGCACCCAGGGACTGGGGGACGAAAAACTGTTTTTT. Translating gives CASSTQGLGDEKLFF.

The chain combines TRBV5-3 with TRBJ2-7, with D perhaps matching TRBD2 (6 bases). TRBV5-3 is reported as an ORF; its role is uncertain. The CDR3 is made up of 15 amino acids. V lost 4 bases, J lost 1 base, and 15 bases lay in between. CDR3 region: CARSIGPGLSYEQYF. CDR3 in DNA: TGTGCCAGAAGCATCGGACCGGGACTTTCCTACGAGCAGTACTTC.

The rearrangement uses TRBV30 and TRBJ1-4; the match to TRBD1 covers 8 bases. V shed 4 bases and J 3 bases; nucleotides not matched to a gene: 7. The germline gives CDR1 GTSNPN, CDR2 SVGIG (reference sequence). There are 15 residues in the CDR3. CDR3 bases: TGTGCCTGGAACTCAGGGGGCGAGGCTAATGAAAAACTGTTTTTT. Translated: CAWNSGGEANEKLFF.

The chain combines TRBV9 with TRBJ2-2; D unclear. Germline V gives CDR1 SGDLS, CDR2 YYNGEE. This CDR3 is 15 amino acids long. Trimming took 0 bases from V and 4 from J, leaving 10 bases between them. The CDR3 nucleotides read TGTGCCAGCAGCGTAGATCTAGGGCCCACCGGGGAGCTGTTTTTT. This codes for CASSVDLGPTGELFF.

V and J are TRBV5-5 and TRBJ2-7, with TRBD2 matching over 8 bases. This CDR3 has 15 amino acids. Germline CDR1 reads SGHKS; CDR2 reads YYEKEE (reference sequence). V lost 4 bases, J lost 4 bases, and 10 bases stayed unmatched. The CDR3 is CASSPIPGGVYEQYF. In DNA, the CDR3 is TGTGCCAGCAGCCCTATACCCGGGGGGGTATACGAGCAGTACTTC.

The V gene is TRBV6-2 or TRBV6-3, the J gene TRBJ2-1, with 7 positions matching TRBD2. The CDR3 spans 14 residues. V shed 5 bases and J 4 bases; nucleotides not matched to a gene: 5. Germline lookup yields CDR1 MNHEY and CDR2 SVGEGT. Here the CDR3 reads CASSLAEAYNEQFF. The CDR3 bases are TGTGCCAGCAGTCTAGCGGAGGCTTACAATGAGCAGTTCTTC.